Shown below are 17 T cell receptor beta chains from a single sample sequenced in a study of blood T cell repertoires in COVID-19 (dated by TCRdb to the early 2020s). The library relied on the immunoSEQ multiplex PCR assay. TCRdb mirrors the immuneACCESS table, restricted to in-frame sequences. Some clones are absent from its copies; in checked studies, under half trace to an unresolved V gene, and the reason for the others is unknown. Within this sample are a few hundred thousand clones, with over 75% of them counted one time only. Clones ranked in the top ten supply approximately 1.2% of the sample. Sequencing was done on a sample of PBMCs or T cells enriched from blood (not recorded which). Receptors originate from a man aged 25 to 40 who had recovered from COVID-19.

V usage is TRBV27 and J usage is TRBJ1-2, with D perhaps TRBD1 (6 bases). CDR3 length: 15 amino acids. From germline, CDR1 is MNHEY and CDR2 SMNVEV (reference sequence). Trimming shortened V by 4 bases and J by 0 bases, and 12 bases separated the two germline ends. In DNA, the CDR3 is TGTGCCAGCAGTTCGGGACAACTTTCTAACTATGGCTACACCTTC. Translation: CASSSGQLSNYGYTF.

The V and J genes are TRBV28 and TRBJ1-1; the D gene is possibly TRBD1 (6 bases). Per germline, CDR1 MDHEN and CDR2 SYDVKM. This CDR3 has 13 residues. V dropped 7 bases and J dropped 2 bases, with 11 bases sitting between them. The CDR3 DNA follows: TGTGCCAGCACTCAGGGGATAAACACTGAAGCTTTCTTT. It yields the protein CASTQGINTEAFF.

The chain employs TRBV5-4 and TRBJ2-3; TRBD2 aligns across 7 bases. CDR3 length: 15 residues. Trimming cost V 6 bases and J 5 bases; bases outside gene matches: 12. Germline CDR1 is SGHNT and CDR2 is YYREEE (reference sequence). CDR3 amino acids: CASTSVGGSRDTQYF. Written as DNA, the CDR3 is TGTGCCAGCACCTCGGTGGGGGGGAGTAGAGATACGCAGTATTTT.

The chain couples TRBV19 to TRBJ2-7; TRBD1 agrees at 8 bases. The germline CDR1 and CDR2 sequences are LNHDA and SQIVND (reference sequence). Trimming removed 2 bases from V and 1 base from J; junction bases left unmatched: 4. The length of the CDR3 is 15 residues. The DNA for the CDR3 is TGTGCCAGTAGTATAAACGGACAGGGATCCTACGAGCAGTACTTC. Protein product: CASSINGQGSYEQYF.

This sequence joins TRBV18 and TRBJ2-3, with 9 bases matching TRBD2. The V gene's germline CDR1 is KGHSH and CDR2 LQKENI. This CDR3 is 18 amino acids long. Losses at the gene ends were 2 bases for V and 1 base for J; bases not matched to a gene: 10. The CDR3 nucleotides are TGTGCCAGCTCACCAGGGTTTAGCGGGAGAACGGGCACAGATACGCAGTATTTT. Protein product: CASSPGFSGRTGTDTQYF.

The V call is TRBV13, the J call TRBJ2-7; 15 nucleotides align to TRBD2. V lost 10 bases, J lost 7 bases, and 8 bases stayed unmatched. The CDR3 extends over 14 amino acids. Per germline, CDR1 PRHDT and CDR2 FYEKMQ (reference sequence). The CDR3 sequence: CATRTSGRAWEQYF. The CDR3 bases are TGTGCCACCCGGACTAGCGGGAGGGCGTGGGAGCAGTACTTC.

This chain links TRBV6-5 with TRBJ1-1; D remains ambiguous. The V end was cut by 6 bases, the J end by 7 bases, with 12 bases between. The germline gives CDR1 MNHEY, CDR2 SVGAGI. The CDR3 has 12 residues. Here the CDR3 DNA reads TGTGCCAGCAGATGGGGAGGAGGTGAAGCTTTCTTT. Translated, it gives CASRWGGGEAFF.

The CDR3 region is CSVQTSSGNTIYF. The CDR3 region has the DNA TGCAGCGTACAGACATCCTCTGGAAACACCATATATTTT. The V gene is TRBV29-1, the J gene TRBJ1-3; D is unclear. The CDR3 runs to 13 residues. V was trimmed by 6 bases and J by 0 bases, leaving 9 bases between them. Germline CDR1 is SQVTM and CDR2 is ANQGSEA. Filled out from reference TRBV29-1 and TRBJ1-3, the complete variable domain reads SAVISQKPSRDICQRGTSLTIQCQVDSQVTMMFWYRQQPGQSLTLIATANQGSEATYESGFVIDKFPISRPNLTFSTLTVSNMSPEDSSIYLCSVQTSSGNTIYFGEGSWLTVV.

Here the CDR3 reads CASSRQGLYTEAFF. CDR3 in DNA: TGTGCCAGCAGCCGACAGGGTCTGTACACTGAAGCTTTCTTT. The rearrangement links TRBV28 to TRBJ1-1; TRBD1 aligns across 7 bases. The V and J ends lost 6 bases and 3 bases, in that order; junction bases with no gene match: 7. Per germline, CDR1 MDHEN and CDR2 SYDVKM. The CDR3 totals 14 residues.

The genes are TRBV21-1 and TRBJ1-4. TRBV21-1 is an annotated pseudogene. The CDR3 is made up of 16 amino acids. CDR3 DNA: TGTGCCAGCAGCAAATCCGGGTTTGCAACTAATGAAAAACTGTTTTTT. Amino acids: CASSKSGFATNEKLFF.

J is TRBJ2-3 and V is TRBV7-9; TRBD2 agrees at 10 bases. With 5 bases clipped from V and 2 bases from J, the junction kept 7 bases outside the gene matches. The CDR3 runs 16 residues. From germline, CDR1 is SEHNR and CDR2 FQNEAQ (reference sequence). In nucleotides, the CDR3 is TGTGCCAGCAGCACCCGGACTAGCGGAAACACAGATACGCAGTATTTT. Translated: CASSTRTSGNTDTQYF. The complete variable domain, with remaining parts taken from reference TRBV7-9 and TRBJ2-3, reads DTGVSQNPRHKITKRGQNVTFRCDPISEHNRLYWYRQTLGQGPEFLTYFQNEAQLEKSRLLSDRFSAERPKGSFSTLEIQRTEQGDSAMYLCASSTRTSGNTDTQYFGPGTRLTVL.

This clone was counted ten times or more. The chain is built from TRBV6-1 and TRBJ1-1; 11 positions agree with TRBD1. Germline V gives CDR1 MNHNS, CDR2 SASEGT. There are 15 residues in the CDR3. The V and J ends lost 2 bases and 8 bases, in that order; junction bases with no gene match: 7. The CDR3 loop is CASSEYIGQGAEAFF. The CDR3 DNA follows: TGTGCCAGCAGTGAATACATCGGACAGGGGGCGGAAGCTTTCTTT.

The rearrangement joins TRBV7-8 to TRBJ1-1, with TRBD1 as a possible D gene (6 bases). Trimming pared 1 base from V and 6 bases from J, leaving 15 bases between. Germline V gene lookup returns CDR1 SGHVS and CDR2 FQNEAQ. CDR3 length: 15 amino acids. CDR3 residues: CASSLEPGETAEAFF. Here the CDR3 DNA reads TGTGCCAGCAGCTTAGAGCCAGGGGAAACGGCTGAAGCTTTCTTT.

This sequence joins TRBV10-3 and TRBJ1-5; D possibly corresponds to TRBD1 (6 bases). V was pared by 10 bases and J by 3 bases, with 16 bases between. This CDR3 is built from 14 residues. Germline V gives CDR1 ENHRY, CDR2 SYGVKD. The CDR3: CATNRAGVNQPQHF. DNA of the CDR3: TGTGCCACGAACAGGGCGGGGGTCAATCAGCCCCAGCATTTT.

This chain joins TRBV11-2 and TRBJ2-2, with D tentatively TRBD2 (6 bases). Germline CDR1 is SGHAT and CDR2 is FQNNGV. Trimming pared 6 bases from V and 5 bases from J, leaving 28 bases between. CDR3 length: 19 residues. CDR3 nucleotides: TGTGCCAGCAGACGTTCTCGGGGACTCCTTACGACAAAGACCGGGGAGCTGTTTTTT. Its protein product is CASRRSRGLLTTKTGELFF.

The table lists this clone with a count of one. V usage is TRBV5-1 and J usage is TRBJ1-1; 9 bases are a match to TRBD1. The ends lost 2 bases at V and 1 base at J; junction bases unmatched: 3. This CDR3 has 15 residues. Germline lookup yields CDR1 SGHRS and CDR2 YFSETQ. The CDR3 region is CASSLQGAENTEAFF. The CDR3 DNA is TGCGCCAGCAGCTTACAGGGGGCAGAGAACACTGAAGCTTTCTTT.

This clone was recorded a few times. CDR3 sequence: CASSLSLAELDEQFF. The CDR3 DNA sequence: TGTGCCAGCAGCTTAAGCCTAGCGGAGTTGGATGAGCAGTTCTTC. The chain links TRBV7-9 to TRBJ2-1; 7 nucleotides match TRBD2. The V gene end was trimmed by 2 bases and the J gene end by 8 bases; junction bases not matched to a gene: 9. Germline V lookup: CDR1 SEHNR, CDR2 FQNEAQ (reference sequence). The CDR3 contains 15 residues.